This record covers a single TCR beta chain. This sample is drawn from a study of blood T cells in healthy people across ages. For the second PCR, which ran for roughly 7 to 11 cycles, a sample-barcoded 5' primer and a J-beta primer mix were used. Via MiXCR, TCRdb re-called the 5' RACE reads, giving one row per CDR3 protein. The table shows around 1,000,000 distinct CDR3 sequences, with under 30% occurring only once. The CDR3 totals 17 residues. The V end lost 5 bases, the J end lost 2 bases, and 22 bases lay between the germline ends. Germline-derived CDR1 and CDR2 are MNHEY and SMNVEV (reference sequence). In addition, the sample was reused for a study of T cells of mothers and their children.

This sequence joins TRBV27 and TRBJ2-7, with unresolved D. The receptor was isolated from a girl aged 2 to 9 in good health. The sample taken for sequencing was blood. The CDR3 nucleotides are TGTGCCAGCAGTACCATCTCCCCACGGGCTAGAACCTACGAGCAGTACTTC. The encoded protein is CASSTISPRARTYEQYF.